What follows are 18 T cell receptor beta chains derived from one specimen sequenced in a study of CD8 T cells in Susac syndrome (dated by TCRdb to between 2018 and 2020). Receptors were amplified or captured by the immunoSEQ multiplex PCR assay. RNA was extracted using the RNeasy kit, and about 0.5 to 1 ug of the RNA was reverse transcribed with random hexamers. The public reads were reanalyzed by TCRdb: fastp trimming at Q25, MiXCR alignment, in-frame beta chains only. Rows are unified per CDR3 protein, each entry keeping the most common DNA and genes. For this sample there are roughly 130,000 distinct CDR3 sequences; about 95% appear just once. The ten largest clones capture more than 0.095% of the sample. Sequenced material: CD4+ T cells from PBMCs. Every receptor here comes from a human donor in good health.

This clonotype came up once. This sequence joins TRBV5-1 and TRBJ1-2; 10 nucleotides agree with TRBD1. Looked up from germline, CDR1 is SGHRS and CDR2 is YFSETQ. The CDR3 has 16 residues. Trimming at V came to 5 bases and at J to 2 bases, leaving 9 bases not matched to a gene. The CDR3 DNA is TGCGCCAGCAGTCCCGGGACAGGGGCCCTCAACTATGGCTACACCTTC. Amino acid sequence: CASSPGTGALNYGYTF.

The rearrangement joins TRBV7-9 to TRBJ2-4, with D tentatively TRBD1 (6 bases). Germline CDR1 reads SEHNR; CDR2 reads FQNEAQ (reference sequence). V was trimmed by 5 bases and J by 7 bases, leaving 15 bases between them. The CDR3 consists of 14 residues. Here the CDR3 DNA reads TGTGCCAGCAGCCTCTCAGGGGCGGGTAACATTCAGTACTTC. The encoded protein is CASSLSGAGNIQYF.

The chain is built from TRBV30 and TRBJ2-1; 12 bases line up with TRBD2. The CDR3 is 15 residues long. Looked up from germline, CDR1 is GTSNPN and CDR2 is SVGIG (reference sequence). Trimming removed 1 base from V and 7 bases from J; junction bases left unmatched: 5. Written as DNA, the CDR3 is TGTGCCTGGAGTGCTACTAGCGGGAGGCCAAATGAGCAGTTCTTC. Translated: CAWSATSGRPNEQFF.

The gene calls are TRBV7-9 and TRBJ2-5; D is unresolved. Germline V gives CDR1 SEHNR, CDR2 FQNEAQ (reference sequence). V lost 5 bases and J 0 bases, leaving 10 bases between the germline ends. This CDR3 is built from 14 residues. The CDR3 spells CASSRWTDQETQYF. The CDR3, as DNA: TGTGCCAGCAGCCGCTGGACGGACCAAGAGACCCAGTACTTC.

The chain uses TRBV20-1 and TRBJ2-7; D call uncertain. Germline assignment: CDR1 DFQATT and CDR2 SNEGSKA (reference sequence). This CDR3 is built from 13 residues. V lost 6 bases and J 4 bases, leaving 16 bases between the germline ends. The DNA of the CDR3 is TGCAGTGCCCCGGAAGCCCCTGCGTACGAGCAGTACTTC. Residues: CSAPEAPAYEQYF.

The chain links TRBV6-5 to TRBJ1-1; D gene ambiguous. CDR3 length: 16 amino acids. The germline V gene encodes CDR1 MNHEY and CDR2 SVGAGI. Trimming removed 0 bases from V and 4 bases from J, with 15 bases in between. CDR3 nucleotides: TGTGCCAGCAGTTACTCGAAACTGACCCCGAGCACTGAAGCTTTCTTT. Translating it yields CASSYSKLTPSTEAFF.

The genes are TRBV7-9 and TRBJ2-2; no firm D call. Germline V gene lookup returns CDR1 SEHNR and CDR2 FQNEAQ (reference sequence). V was shortened by 5 bases and J by 11 bases, with 3 bases between the two germline ends. This CDR3 region has 9 residues. DNA of the CDR3: TGTGCCAGCAGCCCTGAGCTGTTTTTT. As protein: CASSPELFF.

This clonotype appeared a single time. J is TRBJ2-5 and V is TRBV5-4; 14 positions match TRBD2. Germline V lookup: CDR1 SGHNT, CDR2 YYREEE (reference sequence). The CDR3 contains 18 residues. J lost 0 bases, V lost 4 bases, and 8 bases had no gene match. CDR3: CASSEGTSGSLYQETQYF. The CDR3, as DNA: TGTGCCAGCAGCGAGGGGACTAGCGGGAGTCTTTACCAAGAGACCCAGTACTTC.

This clonotype came up once. V is TRBV20-1 and J is TRBJ2-5; TRBD2 matches at 10 bases. J was trimmed by 5 bases and V by 2 bases; bases with no gene match: 5. Germline assignment: CDR1 DFQATT and CDR2 SNEGSKA (reference sequence). This CDR3 comprises 14 residues. The CDR3 here is CSARRLAGAETQYF. Here the CDR3 DNA reads TGCAGTGCTAGACGGCTAGCGGGAGCCGAGACCCAGTACTTC.

The chain links TRBV28 to TRBJ2-5, with no clear D. V lost 10 bases and J lost 5, with 14 bases in between. Germline V gene lookup returns CDR1 MDHEN and CDR2 SYDVKM. The CDR3 is 12 amino acids. For the CDR3, the DNA is TGTGCCACCAGACTGAGTGGGGAGACCCAGTACTTC. Protein product: CATRLSGETQYF. The variable domain in full, completed from reference TRBV28 and TRBJ2-5, reads DVKVTQSSRYLVKRTGEKVFLECVQDMDHENMFWYRQDPGLGLRLIYFSYDVKMKEKGDIPEGYSVSREKKERFSLILESASTNQTSMYLCATRLSGETQYFGPGTRLLVL.

The chain carries TRBV3-1 and TRBJ1-1, with D perhaps TRBD1 (5 bases). The V gene's germline CDR1 is LGHDT and CDR2 YNNKEL (reference sequence). Trimming removed 2 bases from V and 2 bases from J, with 12 bases in between. The CDR3 is 15 residues long. CDR3 in amino acids: CASSQLAGRNTEAFF. In DNA, the CDR3 is TGTGCCAGCAGCCAATTAGCAGGGCGAAACACTGAAGCTTTCTTT.

This clonotype was found once. In DNA, the CDR3 is TGTGCCAGCAGCCAAGCCGGACAGGGGAATAAGTACTTC. It translates to CASSQAGQGNKYF. The J gene is TRBJ2-5, the V gene TRBV3-1; 9 nucleotides align to TRBD1. V gave up 1 base and J gave up 12 bases; unmatched junction bases: 6. Per the germline V gene, CDR1 is LGHDT and CDR2 is YNNKEL (reference sequence). The CDR3 runs to 13 residues.

The rearrangement uses TRBV6-5 and TRBJ2-1, with D perhaps matching TRBD2 (7 bases). V lost 6 bases to trimming and J lost 9 bases, with 18 bases between them. The CDR3 is 14 amino acids. Germline V CDR1 and CDR2: MNHEY, SVGAGI. The CDR3 nucleotides read TGTGCCAGCAGAGCCCCAGGAGGGGGGGGTGAGCAGTTCTTC. This translates into CASRAPGGGGEQFF.

The V and J genes are TRBV4-2 and TRBJ2-3, with a tentative D call TRBD1 (6 bases). This CDR3 has 14 residues. V was clipped by 2 bases and J by 2 bases, with 8 bases between them. CDR1 is LGHNA and CDR2 is YNFKEQ in the germline V gene. In DNA form, the CDR3 reads TGTGCCAGCAGCCAACTGGGACACACAGATACGCAGTATTTT. This translates into CASSQLGHTDTQYF.

The chain is built from TRBV5-1 and TRBJ2-3; no clear D. This CDR3 is 13 amino acids long. Germline V gene sequence: CDR1 SGHRS, CDR2 YFSETQ. V was clipped by 4 bases and J by 4 bases, with 10 bases between them. CDR3 DNA sequence: TGCGCCAGCAGCATTAGACGGGCAGATACGCAGTATTTT. This gives the protein CASSIRRADTQYF.

V gene TRBV13 combines with J gene TRBJ2-1, with D possibly being TRBD1 (6 bases). The CDR3 contains 14 residues. Germline V gene data show CDR1 as PRHDT and CDR2 as FYEKMQ (reference sequence). Trimming stripped 4 bases from V and 2 bases from J, with 9 bases between. The CDR3 loop is CASSSYRAYNEQFF. The CDR3 nucleotides read TGTGCCAGCAGCTCCTACAGGGCCTACAATGAGCAGTTCTTC.

V is TRBV25-1 and J is TRBJ2-5; 7 nucleotides match TRBD1. Per germline, CDR1 MGHDK and CDR2 SYGVNS. The V and J ends lost 3 bases and 5 bases, in that order; junction bases with no gene match: 6. CDR3 size: 14 residues. The CDR3 DNA reads as TGTGCCAGCAGTGAGCGAACAGGGGCCGAGACCCAGTACTTC. It yields the protein CASSERTGAETQYF.

This rearrangement joins TRBV19 to TRBJ2-2, with unresolved D. Germline CDR1 LNHDA, CDR2 SQIVND (reference sequence). V was clipped by 7 bases and J by 6 bases, with 12 bases between them. This CDR3 region has 13 residues. In DNA, the CDR3 is TGTGCCAGTACCTTAGGACGAGCCGGGGAGCTGTTTTTT. Translating gives CASTLGRAGELFF. The variable domain in full, completed from reference TRBV19 and TRBJ2-2, reads DGGITQSPKYLFRKEGQNVTLSCEQNLNHDAMYWYRQDPGQGLRLIYYSQIVNDFQKGDIAEGYSVSREKKESFPLTVTSAQKNPTAFYLCASTLGRAGELFFGEGSRLTVL.